What follows are 25 T cell receptor beta chains derived from one specimen sequenced in a study of early T cells in non-severe SARS-CoV-2 infection. MiXCR, run by TCRdb on the 5' RACE reads, gives a single entry per CDR3 protein. The data hold under 90,000 distinct CDR3 sequences, with about 15% observed a single time. The sample consisted of whole blood. The source of these receptors is an adult who was a healthcare worker with PCR-confirmed SARS-CoV-2 infection or an uninfected control (not recorded which).

This clonotype was seen ten or more times. V usage is TRBV7-2 and J usage is TRBJ2-3; D is ambiguous. CDR1 and CDR2 from the germline V gene are SGHTA and FQGNSA. V lost 5 bases, J lost 2 bases, and 8 bases lay in between. The CDR3 is 13 amino acids. This chain's CDR3 is CASSIQFTDTQYF. Here the CDR3 DNA reads TGTGCCAGCAGCATCCAGTTCACAGATACGCAGTATTTT.

In its sample, this clonotype was seen many times. The J gene is TRBJ2-3, the V gene TRBV29-1; 12 bases fit TRBD2. Looked up from germline, CDR1 is SQVTM and CDR2 is ANQGSEA. The CDR3 is 15 residues long. V shed 2 bases and J 1 base; nucleotides not matched to a gene: 1. CDR3 bases: TGCAGCGTTGAAAGGACTAGCGGGGGCACAGATACGCAGTATTTT. It codes for CSVERTSGGTDTQYF.

To note about this clonotype: A much more abundant neighbour one base away suggests this may be a read error. The chain joins TRBV20-1 to TRBJ1-2; D possibly corresponds to TRBD1 (5 bases). CDR3 length equals 14 residues. Germline V gene data show CDR1 as DFQATT and CDR2 as SNEGSKA (reference sequence). The CDR3 loop reads CRARDQGRNYGYTF. The CDR3 DNA follows: TGCAGGGCTAGAGACCAGGGACGCAACTATGGCTACACCTTC.

In this sample, this clonotype turned up a few times. This chain uses TRBV27 with TRBJ2-6; D might be TRBD1 (6 bases). This CDR3 is 15 amino acids long. The germline gives CDR1 MNHEY, CDR2 SMNVEV (reference sequence). Trimming left V 2 bases short and J 4 bases short, with 9 bases between. The CDR3 here is CASSLAGAGANVLTF. In nucleotides, the CDR3 is TGTGCCAGCAGTTTAGCAGGGGCCGGGGCCAACGTCCTGACTTTC.

The chain has TRBV29-1 and TRBJ2-3, with 8 positions matching TRBD2. The CDR3 contains 15 residues. After removal of 2 bases from V and 9 bases from J, the junction contained 13 bases not matched to a gene. The V gene's germline CDR1 is SQVTM and CDR2 ANQGSEA. The CDR3: CSVESVRGGRGTQYF. The CDR3 DNA is TGCAGCGTTGAATCGGTCCGGGGGGGCCGGGGGACGCAGTATTTT.

In regard to this clonotype: At one boundary the junction diverges from the germline segment, which might be a read error. In nucleotides, the CDR3 is TGTGCTAGTGGACAGGGACAGCTCTATAGCTACACCTTC. It specifies CASGQGQLYSYTF. The chain uses TRBV12-5 and TRBJ1-2, with 7 bases that match TRBD1. Germline V gene data show CDR1 as LGHNT and CDR2 as FRNRAP. The CDR3 is made up of 13 amino acids.

V is TRBV6-6 and J is TRBJ2-2; D possibly corresponds to TRBD1 (8 bases). V gave up 0 bases and J gave up 2 bases, with 16 bases separating them. The CDR3 extends over 18 amino acids. Germline CDR1 MNHNY, CDR2 SVGAGI (reference sequence). CDR3 sequence (DNA): TGTGCCAGCAGTTACTCTGTTAACAGGGGGGGAAACACCGGGGAGCTGTTTTTT. It encodes CASSYSVNRGGNTGELFF.

This clonotype was detected ten times or more. The chain employs TRBV18 and TRBJ2-6; D is uncertain. This CDR3 is 14 amino acids long. Germline-derived CDR1 and CDR2 are KGHSH and LQKENI. V lost 2 bases to trimming and J lost 3 bases, with 5 bases between them. The CDR3 coding sequence is TGTGCCAGCTCACCAAGAGATGGGGCCAACGTCCTGACTTTC. Translating it yields CASSPRDGANVLTF.

The genes are TRBV6-5 and TRBJ1-1; no firm D call. CDR1 is MNHEY and CDR2 is SVGAGI in the germline V gene. The CDR3 totals 15 residues. The V end lost 2 bases, the J end lost 1 base, and 11 bases lay between the germline ends. CDR3 residues: CASSYIPAGNTEAFF. The CDR3 DNA reads as TGTGCCAGCAGTTACATTCCGGCGGGGAACACTGAAGCTTTCTTT.

The chain joins TRBV4-1 to TRBJ2-7; D may be TRBD2 (6 bases). The CDR3 consists of 14 residues. Germline lookup yields CDR1 MGHRA and CDR2 YSYEKL. With 1 base removed from V and 6 bases from J, the gap between germline ends came to 13 bases. CDR3 protein: CASSQGPRGTEQYF. CDR3 DNA: TGCGCCAGCAGCCAAGGGCCCCGCGGGACCGAGCAGTACTTC.

This clonotype was picked up a small number of times. V and J are TRBV9 and TRBJ1-4; 8 bases map to TRBD1. Trimming removed 5 bases from V and 5 bases from J; junction bases left unmatched: 5. The CDR3 is 14 residues long. Per germline, CDR1 SGDLS and CDR2 YYNGEE. The CDR3 region has the DNA TGTGCCAGCAGTGATCGGACAGGGAATGAAAAACTGTTTTTT. Encoded protein: CASSDRTGNEKLFF.

This clonotype was counted ten times or more. The genes are TRBV27 and TRBJ2-5, with 9 bases matching TRBD1. Germline V CDR1 and CDR2: MNHEY, SMNVEV (reference sequence). After removal of 5 bases from V and 3 bases from J, the junction contained 1 base not matched to a gene. This CDR3 region has 13 residues. The CDR3 nucleotides read TGTGCCAGCAGTCGGACAGGGGAAGAGACCCAGTACTTC. Translating gives CASSRTGEETQYF.

This clonotype turned up a few times. This rearrangement joins TRBV19 to TRBJ1-4, with D perhaps TRBD1 (6 bases). Germline CDR1 and CDR2: LNHDA and SQIVND (reference sequence). The CDR3 sequence is 15 residues long. V was cut by 6 bases and J by 0 bases, with 11 bases left in between. This CDR3 reads CASRPDRTTNEKLFF. CDR3 sequence (DNA): TGTGCCAGTAGACCGGACAGAACAACTAATGAAAAACTGTTTTTT. The full variable domain, completed using reference TRBV19 and TRBJ1-4, is DGGITQSPKYLFRKEGQNVTLSCEQNLNHDAMYWYRQDPGQGLRLIYYSQIVNDFQKGDIAEGYSVSREKKESFPLTVTSAQKNPTAFYLCASRPDRTTNEKLFFGSGTQLSVL.

The CDR3: CASSRTDYGYTF. The CDR3 nucleotides are TGTGCCAGCAGCCGGACTGACTATGGCTACACCTTC. The genes are TRBV6-5 and TRBJ1-2; D is uncertain. Germline loops: CDR1 MNHEY, CDR2 SVGAGI. The CDR3 sequence is 12 residues long. V lost 6 bases, J lost 3 bases, and 8 bases lay in between.

This chain uses TRBV18 with TRBJ1-2, with D perhaps matching TRBD1 (5 bases). Trimming removed 0 bases from V and 6 bases from J, with 11 bases in between. CDR1 and CDR2 from the germline V gene are KGHSH and LQKENI. The CDR3 sequence is 14 residues long. The CDR3 nucleotides are TGTGCCAGCTCACCACCGCACAGGACCCATGGCTACACCTTC. Translation gives CASSPPHRTHGYTF. Variable domain in full (rest from reference TRBV18 and TRBJ1-2): NAGVMQNPRHLVRRRGQEARLRCSPMKGHSHVYWYRQLPEEGLKFMVYLQKENIIDESGMPKERFSAEFPKEGPSILRIQQVVRGDSAAYFCASSPPHRTHGYTFGSGTRLTVV.

This clonotype occurred many times. The chain is built from TRBV3-1 and TRBJ1-1; D gene unclear. This CDR3 spans 13 amino acids. CDR1 and CDR2 from the germline V gene are LGHDT and YNNKEL (reference sequence). The ends were cut back, 1 base at V and 7 bases at J, with 10 bases in the middle. The CDR3 nucleotides are TGTGCCAGCAGCCAAGGTCGGGGAGGTGAAGCTTTCTTT. Protein sequence: CASSQGRGGEAFF.

This clonotype was seen ten or more times. This chain joins TRBV6-6 and TRBJ1-5; D perhaps matches TRBD1 (5 bases). Germline V gene data show CDR1 as MNHNY and CDR2 as SVGAGI (reference sequence). V gave up 8 bases and J gave up 4 bases, with 18 bases separating them. The CDR3 loop spans 15 amino acids. For the CDR3, the DNA is TGTGCCAGCTGGTCACCGGGGGAGGGGAATCAGCCCCAGCATTTT. Amino acid sequence: CASWSPGEGNQPQHF.

The chain has TRBV6-2 or TRBV6-3 and TRBJ2-7; D gene unclear. Germline values: CDR1 MNHEY, CDR2 SVGEGT. This CDR3 is 13 amino acids long. Deletions cut 8 bases from V and 2 bases from J, with 13 bases between. CDR3 nucleotide sequence: TGTGCCAGCTGTGAGACACTCCCCTACGAGCAGTACTTC. Its translation: CASCETLPYEQYF.

In regard to this clonotype: Since a much larger clone is just one base distant, this may be a read error. The chain couples TRBV7-2 to TRBJ2-7; no reliable D call. CDR3 size: 11 residues. The germline V gene encodes CDR1 SGHTA and CDR2 FQGNSA. The DNA for the CDR3 is TGTGACAGCAGCCCGAGATACGAGCAGTACTTC. This sequence encodes CDSSPRYEQYF.

The gene calls are TRBV20-1 and TRBJ1-6; weak D call: TRBD1 (6 bases). The CDR3 is 15 amino acids. V was pared by 5 bases and J by 9 bases, with 20 bases between. CDR1 is DFQATT and CDR2 is SNEGSKA in the germline V gene (reference sequence). DNA for the CDR3: TGCAGTGCTCGGGACACCTACCGGAGTAGTTCACCCCTCCACTTT. Amino acid sequence: CSARDTYRSSSPLHF.

This chain links TRBV18 with TRBJ2-2, with 7 bases matching TRBD2. The germline V gene has CDR1 KGHSH and CDR2 LQKENI. The CDR3 is 15 amino acids. The ends lost 2 bases at V and 7 bases at J; junction bases unmatched: 7. Here the CDR3 DNA reads TGTGCCAGCTCACCAACGGGACTATGGGTCGGGGAGCTGTTTTTT. Translated: CASSPTGLWVGELFF.

The rearrangement links TRBV28 to TRBJ2-4; 8 positions match TRBD2. This CDR3 comprises 19 residues. Germline lookup yields CDR1 MDHEN and CDR2 SYDVKM. The ends lost 10 bases at V and 0 bases at J; junction bases unmatched: 20. The CDR3 nucleotides are TGTGCCAATTTCTCCCGGGAGGGGCTATACGAACTAGCCAAAAACATTCAGTACTTC. Its protein is CANFSREGLYELAKNIQYF.

This clonotype appeared a few times. The chain uses TRBV2 and TRBJ2-7; D is perhaps TRBD1 or TRBD2 (5 bases each). Germline lookup yields CDR1 SNHLY and CDR2 FYNNEI. Trimming removed 6 bases at V and 0 bases at J, with 9 bases between. The CDR3 consists of 13 residues. The CDR3 DNA sequence: TGTGCCAGCAGGGGGGAGTCCTCCTACGAGCAGTACTTC. It is translated as CASRGESSYEQYF.

This clonotype has a count of ten or more. The rearrangement links TRBV30 to TRBJ1-4; the D is unclear. The CDR3 sequence is 13 residues long. V was cut by 1 base and J by 3 bases, with 6 bases left in between. CDR1 is GTSNPN and CDR2 is SVGIG in the germline V gene (reference sequence). CDR3 region: CAWSGVPNEKLFF. The CDR3 DNA reads as TGTGCCTGGAGTGGGGTGCCTAATGAAAAACTGTTTTTT.

In this sample, this clonotype turned up many times. The genes are TRBV20-1 and TRBJ1-1; 11 nucleotides align to TRBD1. V shed 0 bases, J shed 5 bases, and the junction held 5 bases outside the gene matches. The CDR3 is 15 residues long. Per germline, CDR1 DFQATT and CDR2 SNEGSKA (reference sequence). CDR3 sequence reads: CSARDPRDRGTEAFF. The CDR3, as DNA: TGCAGTGCTAGAGACCCTCGGGACAGGGGGACTGAAGCTTTCTTT.